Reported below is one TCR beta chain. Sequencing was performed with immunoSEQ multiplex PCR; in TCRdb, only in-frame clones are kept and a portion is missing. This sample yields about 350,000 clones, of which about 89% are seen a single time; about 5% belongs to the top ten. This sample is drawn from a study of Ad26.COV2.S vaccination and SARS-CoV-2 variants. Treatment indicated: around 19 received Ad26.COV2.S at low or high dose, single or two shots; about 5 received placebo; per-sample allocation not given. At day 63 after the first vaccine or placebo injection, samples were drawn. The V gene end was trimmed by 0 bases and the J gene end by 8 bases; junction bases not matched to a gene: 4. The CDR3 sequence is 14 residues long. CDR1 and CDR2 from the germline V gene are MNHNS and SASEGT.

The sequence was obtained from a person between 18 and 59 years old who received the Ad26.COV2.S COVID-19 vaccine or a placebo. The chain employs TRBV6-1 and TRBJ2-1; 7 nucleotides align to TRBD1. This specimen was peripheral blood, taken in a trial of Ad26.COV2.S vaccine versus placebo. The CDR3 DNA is TGTGCCAGCAGTGAAGCGGCGACAGGGTATGAGCAGTTCTTC. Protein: CASSEAATGYEQFF.